The 27 T cell receptor beta chains below all came from one sample that was sequenced in a study of neurological immune-mediated disorders. One entry per CDR3 protein, called by TCRdb with MiXCR from the 5' RACE reads. This sample has roughly 80,000 distinct CDR3 sequences, with roughly 10% found just once. Material for sequencing was PBMCs. These TCRs come from a man aged 45-65 years in good health.

There are many counts of this clonotype. The V call is TRBV28, the J call TRBJ1-2, with TRBD1 identical over 10 bases. V lost 4 bases and J lost 5; bases outside the gene matches: 4. The CDR3 length is 14 residues. Germline CDR1 and CDR2: MDHEN and SYDVKM. In DNA form, the CDR3 reads TGTGCCAGCAGTTGGGACAGGGGAAAGTATGGCTACACCTTC. It codes for CASSWDRGKYGYTF.

This clonotype was recorded many times. The chain carries TRBV7-2 and TRBJ2-7, with 11 bases that match TRBD2. J lost 4 bases, V lost 3 bases, and 5 bases had no gene match. Looked up from germline, CDR1 is SGHTA and CDR2 is FQGNSA. The CDR3 runs to 15 residues. Written as DNA, the CDR3 is TGTGCCAGCAGCTTCCGACTAGCGGGGATGTACGAGCAGTACTTC. It yields the protein CASSFRLAGMYEQYF.

As concerns this clonotype: This may arise from a read error, as a much more abundant clone is one base away. The chain has TRBV5-1 and TRBJ2-1; no clear D. The germline gives CDR1 SGHRS, CDR2 YFSETQ. This CDR3 is built from 14 residues. CDR3 residues: CANSRPANYNEQFF. The CDR3 region has the DNA TGCGCCAACAGCAGGCCGGCTAACTACAATGAGCAGTTCTTC.

This chain uses TRBV5-6 with TRBJ2-2, with D possibly TRBD1 on 5 matching bases. The CDR3 has 15 amino acids. Germline values: CDR1 SGHDT, CDR2 YYEEEE. Trimming removed 2 bases from V and 0 bases from J, with 8 bases in between. The CDR3 DNA is TGTGCCAGCAGCTTCTGGACACCGAACACCGGGGAGCTGTTTTTT. Amino acid sequence: CASSFWTPNTGELFF.

In its sample, this clonotype was seen many times. The chain recombines TRBV5-6 with TRBJ1-2; 8 nucleotides agree with TRBD1. CDR1 is SGHDT and CDR2 is YYEEEE in the germline V gene. Trimming removed 4 bases from V and 4 bases from J; junction bases left unmatched: 6. The CDR3 is 14 amino acids. Written as DNA, the CDR3 is TGTGCCAGCAGCCCCCGGGACAGGCTCTATGGCTACACCTTC. Its protein is CASSPRDRLYGYTF.

At least ten counts were recorded for this clonotype. This sequence joins TRBV10-3 and TRBJ2-3; 11 bases fit TRBD1. The CDR3 is 14 amino acids. The V and J ends lost 7 bases and 3 bases, in that order; junction bases with no gene match: 3. CDR1 is ENHRY and CDR2 is SYGVKD in the germline V gene. CDR3 residues: CAIMGQGGTDTQYF. CDR3 sequence (DNA): TGTGCCATCATGGGACAGGGGGGTACAGATACGCAGTATTTT.

This clonotype was detected many times. V is TRBV19 and J is TRBJ2-3, with 10 bases that match TRBD2. Trimming took 7 bases from V and 6 from J; bases not matched to a gene: 7. This CDR3 has 14 residues. Germline V gene lookup returns CDR1 LNHDA and CDR2 SQIVND (reference sequence). CDR3 nucleotide sequence: TGTGCCAGTAAGACCGGGACTAGCGTCGATACGCAGTATTTT. Residues: CASKTGTSVDTQYF.

This clonotype was picked up many times. The gene calls are TRBV28 and TRBJ2-2, with 9 bases fitting TRBD2. This CDR3 has 15 residues. Germline CDR1 reads MDHEN; CDR2 reads SYDVKM. V gave up 9 bases and J gave up 6 bases; unmatched junction bases: 11. CDR3 sequence: CASIAGASGAGELFF. CDR3 bases: TGTGCCAGTATAGCGGGAGCCTCCGGCGCCGGGGAGCTGTTTTTT.

In this sample, this clonotype turned up a few times. In nucleotides, the CDR3 is TGTGCCAGCAGTCGAGGGACAGGGTGGAATGAGCAGTTCTTC. As protein: CASSRGTGWNEQFF. The V gene is TRBV12-3 or TRBV12-4, the J gene TRBJ2-1; TRBD1 aligns across 9 bases. Trimming at V came to 5 bases and at J to 7 bases, leaving 6 bases not matched to a gene. The length of the CDR3 is 14 residues.

Ten or more counts support this clonotype. The rearrangement links TRBV9 to TRBJ2-3; D is undetermined. The germline gives CDR1 SGDLS, CDR2 YYNGEE. This CDR3 is built from 12 residues. The V end was cut by 7 bases, the J end by 2 bases, with 8 bases between. The CDR3 nucleotides read TGTGCCAGCGGATCCTTCACAGATACGCAGTATTTT. Protein sequence: CASGSFTDTQYF. Full variable domain (rest looked up from reference TRBV9 and TRBJ2-3): DSGVTQTPKHLITATGQRVTLRCSPRSGDLSVYWYQQSLDQGLQFLIQYYNGEERAKGNILERFSAQQFPDLHSELNLSSLELGDSALYFCASGSFTDTQYFGPGTRLTVL.

This clonotype was seen ten or more times. The chain uses TRBV28 and TRBJ2-3; D may match TRBD1 or TRBD2 (5 bases each). CDR1 and CDR2 from the germline V gene are MDHEN and SYDVKM. This CDR3 spans 16 amino acids. Trimming left V 3 bases short and J 4 bases short, with 17 bases between. The CDR3 loop reads CASSFGQGGQADTQYF. CDR3 bases: TGTGCCAGCAGTTTTGGGCAGGGCGGGCAAGCAGATACGCAGTATTTT.

There are many counts of this clonotype. The rearrangement joins TRBV29-1 to TRBJ2-7; TRBD1 might be the D (7 bases). The length of the CDR3 is 14 residues. The germline V gene encodes CDR1 SQVTM and CDR2 ANQGSEA. Trimming pared 5 bases from V and 3 bases from J, leaving 17 bases between. The CDR3 region is CSVSSSRGVYEQYF. Here the CDR3 DNA reads TGCAGCGTTTCCTCTAGCAGGGGGGTCTACGAGCAGTACTTC.

At least ten counts were recorded for this clonotype. This chain joins TRBV20-1 and TRBJ2-5, with D unclear. Trimming stripped 1 base from V and 1 base from J, with 7 bases between. This CDR3 is 13 amino acids long. Germline-derived CDR1 and CDR2 are DFQATT and SNEGSKA (reference sequence). CDR3 sequence: CSARVGSQETQYF. CDR3 sequence (DNA): TGCAGTGCTAGAGTTGGCAGCCAAGAGACCCAGTACTTC.

V usage is TRBV6-7 and J usage is TRBJ2-7; 8 bases match TRBD2. TRBV6-7 carries the ORF label, with uncertain function. Trimming cost V 4 bases and J 4 bases; bases outside gene matches: 18. The CDR3 totals 18 residues. The CDR3 spells CASSSANLLGAGAYEQYF. In DNA form, the CDR3 reads TGTGCCAGCAGTTCAGCCAATCTCTTGGGAGCGGGAGCGTACGAGCAGTACTTC.

This clonotype was counted at least ten times. The V and J genes are TRBV5-1 and TRBJ1-1, with D perhaps TRBD1 (6 bases). Germline V gene data show CDR1 as SGHRS and CDR2 as YFSETQ. The CDR3 totals 15 residues. The V and J ends lost 3 bases and 3 bases respectively, with 15 bases between them. The CDR3 here is CASSSGDRPYTEAFF. In DNA form, the CDR3 reads TGCGCCAGCAGCTCGGGTGACAGGCCCTACACTGAAGCTTTCTTT.

This clonotype was found many times. This CDR3 is CASSYARWTRSVGELFF. Here the CDR3 DNA reads TGTGCCAGCAGTTACGCTCGGTGGACTAGAAGCGTCGGGGAGCTGTTTTTT. This chain connects TRBV6-2 or TRBV6-3 to TRBJ2-2, with 7 positions matching TRBD2. Germline CDR1 is MNHEY and CDR2 is SVGEGT. The CDR3 has 17 amino acids. Trimming removed 2 bases from V and 7 bases from J; junction bases left unmatched: 13.

Ten or more counts support this clonotype. The V gene is TRBV7-2, the J gene TRBJ1-5; D is unresolved. CDR1 is SGHTA, CDR2 FQGNSA, per germline. With 1 base removed from V and 6 bases from J, the gap between germline ends came to 13 bases. The CDR3 sequence is 15 residues long. The CDR3: CASSLGSGGFQPQHF. CDR3 DNA sequence: TGTGCCAGCAGCTTAGGTTCGGGAGGGTTTCAGCCCCAGCATTTT.

This clonotype was picked up many times. The chain employs TRBV12-3 or TRBV12-4 and TRBJ2-2, with 7 bases identical to TRBD1. The CDR3 loop spans 14 amino acids. The junction had 3 bases not matched to a gene; V was cut back by 3 bases and J by 5 bases. CDR3 DNA: TGTGCCAGCAGTTTTGGCAGGGGGACCGGGGAGCTGTTTTTT. Translation gives CASSFGRGTGELFF.

This clonotype was counted at least ten times. The chain employs TRBV5-5 and TRBJ2-4; a possible D gene is TRBD1 (5 bases). Germline V lookup: CDR1 SGHKS, CDR2 YYEKEE (reference sequence). The CDR3 has 17 amino acids. The ends were cut back, 2 bases at V and 0 bases at J, with 15 bases in the middle. The CDR3 nucleotides read TGTGCCAGCAGCTTAACTGGACAAATACTAGCCAAAAACATTCAGTACTTC. Protein: CASSLTGQILAKNIQYF.

This clonotype has only a few counts. The rearrangement joins TRBV7-6 to TRBJ2-2; TRBD2 agrees at 14 bases. V was clipped by 5 bases and J by 0 bases; unmatched bases: 8. Germline-derived CDR1 and CDR2 are SGHVS and FNYEAQ. The CDR3 is made up of 19 amino acids. CDR3 sequence reads: CASSRTSGRFLSNTGELFF. DNA of the CDR3: TGTGCCAGCAGCCGGACTAGCGGGAGGTTTCTTTCGAACACCGGGGAGCTGTTTTTT.

This clonotype was counted many times. The CDR3 protein is CASSESGRGLTGELFF. The DNA for the CDR3 is TGTGCCAGCAGTGAATCGGGCAGGGGGCTGACCGGGGAGCTGTTTTTT. This chain connects TRBV2 to TRBJ2-2, with TRBD1 identical over 8 bases. The CDR3 is 16 residues long. The V gene end was trimmed by 2 bases and the J gene end by 5 bases; junction bases not matched to a gene: 7. The germline gives CDR1 SNHLY, CDR2 FYNNEI. Full variable domain (outside the CDR3, taken from reference TRBV2 and TRBJ2-2): EPEVTQTPSHQVTQMGQEVILRCVPISNHLYFYWYRQILGQKVEFLVSFYNNEISEKSEIFDDQFSVERPDGSNFTLKIRSTKLEDSAMYFCASSESGRGLTGELFFGEGSRLTVL.

This clonotype was seen many times. V is TRBV6-2 or TRBV6-3 and J is TRBJ2-6, with D unclear. V gave up 2 bases and J gave up 0 bases, with 14 bases separating them. The germline CDR1 and CDR2 sequences are MNHEY and SVGEGT. The CDR3 extends over 18 amino acids. The CDR3 bases are TGTGCCAGCAGTTACGCAACAGCGTACAGCTCTGGGGCCAACGTCCTGACTTTC. Amino acids: CASSYATAYSSGANVLTF.

This clonotype has a count of ten or more. The chain links TRBV7-9 to TRBJ2-7, with 11 bases lining up with TRBD1. This CDR3 region has 15 residues. Germline lookup yields CDR1 SEHNR and CDR2 FQNEAQ (reference sequence). Germline trimming cut 4 bases from V and 2 bases from J; bases unmatched to any gene: 4. For the CDR3, the DNA is TGTGCCAGCAGCTCCCCGGGACAGGGGGCCTACGAGCAGTACTTC. Its translation: CASSSPGQGAYEQYF.

This clonotype has a count of ten or more. The chain links TRBV11-1 to TRBJ1-4, with D maybe TRBD1 (6 bases). This CDR3 has 15 residues. Germline V gene sequence: CDR1 SGHAT, CDR2 FQDESV (reference sequence). Trimming took 4 bases from V and 6 from J, leaving 15 bases between them. The DNA for the CDR3 is TGTGCCAGCAGCTCTACAGGGATACGAGATGAAAAACTGTTTTTT. Its translation: CASSSTGIRDEKLFF.

There are many counts of this clonotype. The J gene is TRBJ1-2, the V gene TRBV28; D ambiguous. Germline assignment: CDR1 MDHEN and CDR2 SYDVKM. This CDR3 is 14 amino acids long. V was clipped by 4 bases and J by 5 bases, with 14 bases between them. CDR3 residues: CASSSDGNRYGYTF. CDR3 nucleotides: TGTGCCAGCAGTTCGGACGGGAATAGGTATGGCTACACCTTC.

This clonotype was seen ten or more times. This chain connects TRBV5-1 to TRBJ2-3; 7 bases line up with TRBD2. Germline loops: CDR1 SGHRS, CDR2 YFSETQ. Trimming at V came to 4 bases and at J to 2 bases, leaving 4 bases not matched to a gene. This CDR3 is 14 amino acids long. This chain's CDR3 is CASSRGRPTDTQYF. In DNA form, the CDR3 reads TGCGCCAGCAGCCGCGGGAGACCCACAGATACGCAGTATTTT.

This clonotype was seen ten or more times. A read error is likely, as this CDR3 ends without the conserved phenylalanine or tryptophan. The DNA is left out, because the CDR3 cannot be placed on it with certainty; the CDR3 is given as TCRdb lists it. This sequence joins TRBV28 and TRBJ1-1; TRBD1 was called by the table and not checked on the DNA. CDR1 is MDHEN, CDR2 SYDVKM, per germline. The CDR3 region is 10 residues in length, termini included. CDR3 in amino acids: CASSLFRQGN.